This T cell receptor beta chain emerged from a study of T cells after posttransplantation cyclophosphamide. The study's findings and limits: Tissue-infiltrating T cells from skin or gut overlapped little with blood T cells.

The CDR3 loop spans 13 amino acids. The V end was cut by 7 bases, the J end by 8 bases, with 15 bases between. Germline CDR1 is LNHDA and CDR2 is SQIVND (reference sequence). Some clones are missing from TCRdb's copy, which holds only in-frame ones; the method was immunoSEQ multiplex PCR. This table holds about 28,000 clones, roughly 90% found once. In regard to this clone: Its target is unknown.

This sequence was found in a man aged 50 or older. Sequencing input: PBMCs. This chain uses TRBV19 with TRBJ2-1; D is perhaps TRBD1 (5 bases). The CDR3 here is CASKSQGGDEQFF. Written as DNA, the CDR3 is TGTGCCAGTAAGAGCCAGGGCGGTGATGAGCAGTTCTTC.